This TCR beta chain was sequenced for a study of coeliac disease. Regarding the study as a whole: Control samples showed higher TRB and TRG clonality than intraepithelial and lamina propria samples in active celiac disease. Unbiased detection of gliadin-specific T cells was judged not feasible with this approach.

Libraries were prepared by immunoSEQ multiplex PCR; TCRdb keeps only in-frame clonotypes and omits some of them. The sample has roughly 4,700 clones, roughly three quarters seen once. Of note for this clone: What it recognizes is unknown.

V lost 3 bases to trimming and J lost 7 bases; unmatched junction nucleotides: 9. The CDR3 has 14 residues. Germline values: CDR1 SGHDT, CDR2 YYEEEE. The TCR was taken from a woman aged 35 to 49. The material sequenced was lymphocytes from the gut lamina propria. This chain links TRBV5-6 with TRBJ2-7; TRBD1 agrees at 8 bases. CDR3 sequence: CASSSGTGRGEQYF. For the CDR3, the DNA is TGTGCCAGCAGCTCCGGGACAGGCCGGGGTGAGCAGTACTTC.